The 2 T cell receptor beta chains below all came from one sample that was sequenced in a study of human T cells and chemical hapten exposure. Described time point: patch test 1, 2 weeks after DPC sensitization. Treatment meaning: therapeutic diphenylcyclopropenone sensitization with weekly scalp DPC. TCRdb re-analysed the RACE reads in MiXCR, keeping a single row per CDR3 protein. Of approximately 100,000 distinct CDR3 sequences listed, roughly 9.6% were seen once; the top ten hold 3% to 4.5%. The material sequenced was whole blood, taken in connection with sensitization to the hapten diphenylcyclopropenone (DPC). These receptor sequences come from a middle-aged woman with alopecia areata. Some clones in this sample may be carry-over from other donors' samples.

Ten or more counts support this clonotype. CDR3 in amino acids: CASSSQGRQYF. The DNA for the CDR3 is TGTGCCAGCAGCTCACAGGGTCGGCAGTACTTC. The V call is TRBV7-6, the J call TRBJ2-7; possible D gene TRBD1, 6 bases. The CDR3 sequence is 11 residues long. Deletions cut 4 bases from V and 9 bases from J, with 10 bases between. The germline CDR1 and CDR2 sequences are SGHVS and FNYEAQ. Full variable domain (outside the CDR3, taken from reference TRBV7-6 and TRBJ2-7): GAGVSQSPRYKVTKRGQDVALRCDPISGHVSLYWYRQALGQGPEFLTYFNYEAQQDKSGLPNDRFSAERPEGSISTLTIQRTEQRDSAMYRCASSSQGRQYFGPGTRLTVT.

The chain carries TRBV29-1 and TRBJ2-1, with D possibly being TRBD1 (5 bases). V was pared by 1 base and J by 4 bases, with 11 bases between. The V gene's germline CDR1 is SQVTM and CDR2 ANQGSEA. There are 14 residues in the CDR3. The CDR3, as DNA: TGCAGCGTTGAAGTGGTGGGGCAATACAATGAGCAGTTCTTC. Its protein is CSVEVVGQYNEQFF.